The clone carrying this T cell receptor (beta chain) was observed a single time. What it binds is unknown. This CDR3 is 18 amino acids long. The junction had 6 bases not matched to a gene; V was cut back by 2 bases and J by 3 bases. Germline V gene data show CDR1 as SGHTA and CDR2 as FQGNSA. This sample is part of a study of shared clonotypes between healthy human individuals. Study-wide results and limits: Only blood samples were collected, and tissue repertoires likely differ.

Deep-level assay runs were performed. The team ran DNA from unsorted PBMCs on ten immunoSEQ deep assay plates for sequencing. The table came from immunoSEQ multiplex PCR; TCRdb's copy has only in-frame clones and leaves some out. The sample comprises 530,000 or so clones, about 75% of which are singletons, and approximately 12% rests with the top ten. The V call is TRBV7-2, the J call TRBJ2-2; 13 nucleotides align to TRBD2. The receptor was isolated from a woman in her thirties or forties in good health. Some clones in this sample may be carry-over from other donors' samples. Sequencing was done on a sample of PBMCs. CDR3 sequence: CASSLTSGRAWDTGELFF. CDR3 in DNA: TGTGCCAGCAGCTTAACTAGCGGGAGGGCCTGGGACACCGGGGAGCTGTTTTTT.